These 23 T cell receptor beta chains came from one sample sequenced in a study of T cell responses to AZD1222 COVID-19 vaccine (dated by TCRdb to about 2021). Taken with the paper, the label for time point translates to: baseline before first vaccination. Per the publication, the treatment or condition label means: meningococcal conjugate vaccine given as trial control. The library was produced with the immunoSEQ multiplex PCR assay. The table comes from immuneACCESS by way of TCRdb, which keeps in-frame sequences with V and J called. Part of the clones is missing from these tables; in studies checked, under half for an unresolved V gene and the rest for unknown reasons. This sample has about 85,000 clones in its table, and 80% to 90% of those were observed once. Clones ranked in the top ten supply around 10% of the sample. The sequencing used peripheral blood, collected on day 0 of MenACWY control vaccination. Receptors originate from an adult in good health.

The genes are TRBV5-4 and TRBJ1-1, with a possible D match to TRBD1 (5 bases). Germline V gene lookup returns CDR1 SGHNT and CDR2 YYREEE (reference sequence). V was clipped by 5 bases and J by 1 base, with 21 bases between them. The CDR3 is 17 amino acids. The CDR3 DNA reads as TGTGCCAGCAGGAACGACAATTGGGGGAGGACGAACACTGAAGCTTTCTTT. It codes for CASRNDNWGRTNTEAFF. Full variable domain (rest looked up from reference TRBV5-4 and TRBJ1-1): ETGVTQSPTHLIKTRGQQVTLRCSSQSGHNTVSWYQQALGQGPQFIFQYYREEENGRGNFPPRFSGLQFPNYSSELNVNALELDDSALYLCASRNDNWGRTNTEAFFGQGTRLTVV.

The chain has TRBV24-1 and TRBJ2-1; 9 bases are a match to TRBD1. The CDR3 covers 16 residues. Germline CDR1 is KGHDR and CDR2 is SFDVKD. Losses at the gene ends were 3 bases for V and 8 bases for J; bases not matched to a gene: 10. Written as DNA, the CDR3 is TGTGCCACCAGTGATCCACCGGGACAGGGTTCCGATGAGCAGTTCTTC. This encodes CATSDPPGQGSDEQFF.

This chain connects TRBV5-6 to TRBJ1-1, with TRBD1 identical over 9 bases. The CDR3 is made up of 15 amino acids. Germline trimming cut 3 bases from V and 3 bases from J; bases unmatched to any gene: 6. CDR1 and CDR2 from the germline V gene are SGHDT and YYEEEE. The CDR3 loop reads CASSSGQGYYTEAFF. In DNA, the CDR3 is TGTGCCAGCAGCTCGGGACAGGGCTATTACACTGAAGCTTTCTTT.

This chain connects TRBV19 to TRBJ1-5; no clear D gene. Trimming cost V 5 bases and J 2 bases, with 10 bases left between them. CDR3 length equals 14 residues. In germline, CDR1 is LNHDA, CDR2 SQIVND (reference sequence). CDR3 coding DNA: TGTGCCAGTAGTCTCCGGATAGGCAATCAGCCCCAGCATTTT. As protein: CASSLRIGNQPQHF.

This chain connects TRBV7-2 to TRBJ2-3; the D is unclear. The CDR3 has 12 residues. CDR1 is SGHTA, CDR2 FQGNSA, per germline. Deletions cut 5 bases from V and 2 bases from J, with 5 bases between. CDR3 nucleotide sequence: TGTGCCAGCAGCCTCGACACAGATACGCAGTATTTT. This translates into CASSLDTDTQYF.

This chain uses TRBV5-6 with TRBJ1-2; D may be TRBD1 (6 bases). The CDR3 has 15 amino acids. CDR1 is SGHDT and CDR2 is YYEEEE in the germline V gene. V was shortened by 4 bases and J by 1 base, with 14 bases between the two germline ends. The CDR3 DNA reads as TGTGCCAGCAGCCCAAGGGGGGCCCTTAACTATGGCTACACCTTC. Amino acid sequence: CASSPRGALNYGYTF.

This chain links TRBV3-1 (or the pseudogene TRBV3-2) with TRBJ2-2, with TRBD1 matching over 7 bases. Germline values: CDR1 LGHDT, CDR2 YNNKEL (reference sequence). The V and J ends lost 4 bases and 4 bases, in that order; junction bases with no gene match: 3. This CDR3 region has 14 residues. CDR3: CASSRGQSTGELFF. CDR3 nucleotide sequence: TGTGCCAGCAGCCGGGGACAGAGCACCGGGGAGCTGTTTTTT.

The rearrangement joins TRBV3-1 (or the pseudogene TRBV3-2) to TRBJ2-5; D may correspond to TRBD1 or TRBD2 (6 bases each). V lost 6 bases, J lost 2 bases, and 16 bases lay in between. CDR1 LGHDT and CDR2 YNNKEL come from the germline V gene (reference sequence). The CDR3 extends over 15 amino acids. CDR3 nucleotide sequence: TGTGCCAGCAGTGACTTAGGGGGGACTCAAGAGACCCAGTACTTC. Translating gives CASSDLGGTQETQYF.

The chain recombines TRBV4-3 with TRBJ2-1, with 7 bases aligning to TRBD2. V gave up 3 bases and J gave up 9 bases; unmatched junction bases: 2. This CDR3 spans 12 amino acids. Germline lookup yields CDR1 LGHNA and CDR2 YSLEER. CDR3 loop: CASSHGGGEQFF. DNA for the CDR3: TGCGCCAGCAGCCATGGGGGGGGTGAGCAGTTCTTC.

The chain carries TRBV6-5 and TRBJ2-2; the D is unclear. The germline gives CDR1 MNHEY, CDR2 SVGAGI. This CDR3 region has 15 residues. V dropped 6 bases and J dropped 2 bases, with 13 bases sitting between them. CDR3: CASRPVAVNTGELFF. CDR3 nucleotide sequence: TGTGCCAGCAGACCCGTGGCGGTAAACACCGGGGAGCTGTTTTTT.

About this clone itself: The junction shows a germline mismatch at one end, possibly a read error. Other DNA sequences in this sample translate to the same CDR3. This chain links TRBV28 with TRBJ1-1; 8 nucleotides agree with TRBD1. The germline gives CDR1 MDHEN, CDR2 SYDVKM. CDR3 length: 16 amino acids. The CDR3 here is CASSFMITGGRTEAFF. The CDR3 coding sequence is TGTGCCAGCAGTTTTATGATTACAGGGGGGAGGACTGAGGCTTTCTTT.

This clone was seen just once. This chain joins TRBV18 and TRBJ1-1; D unresolved. CDR1 and CDR2 from the germline V gene are KGHSH and LQKENI. The length of the CDR3 is 15 residues. V dropped 0 bases and J dropped 4 bases, with 12 bases sitting between them. Here the CDR3 DNA reads TGTGCCAGCTCACCACCCCTGGAGGGAGGCACTGAAGCTTTCTTT. It translates to CASSPPLEGGTEAFF. Full variable domain (rest looked up from reference TRBV18 and TRBJ1-1): NAGVMQNPRHLVRRRGQEARLRCSPMKGHSHVYWYRQLPEEGLKFMVYLQKENIIDESGMPKERFSAEFPKEGPSILRIQQVVRGDSAAYFCASSPPLEGGTEAFFGQGTRLTVV.

The V call is TRBV28, the J call TRBJ1-3; D is perhaps TRBD1 (6 bases). V was pared by 8 bases and J by 0 bases, with 20 bases between. The CDR3 has 17 amino acids. Germline lookup yields CDR1 MDHEN and CDR2 SYDVKM. The CDR3 bases are TGTGCCAGCTTCACCAGTGGACAGTTTTACTCTGGAAACACCATATATTTT. Translated: CASFTSGQFYSGNTIYF.

V is TRBV27 and J is TRBJ2-3; a weak D match, TRBD2 (5 bases). This CDR3 comprises 15 residues. Trimming took off 5 bases at V and 3 bases at J, with 15 bases between the two ends. The V gene's germline CDR1 is MNHEY and CDR2 SMNVEV (reference sequence). For the CDR3, the DNA is TGTGCCAGCAGTACACCTAGCTATGGAACAGATACGCAGTATTTT. Translation gives CASSTPSYGTDTQYF.

In this sample, this clone turned up once. The V gene is TRBV3-1 (or the pseudogene TRBV3-2), the J gene TRBJ2-3; D not resolved. This CDR3 spans 11 amino acids. The germline V and J ends were trimmed by 3 bases and 2 bases, with 0 bases remaining between them. The germline V gene encodes CDR1 LGHDT and CDR2 YNNKEL (reference sequence). In DNA, the CDR3 is TGTGCCAGCAGCCACACAGATACGCAGTATTTT. Protein: CASSHTDTQYF.

The chain has TRBV25-1 and TRBJ2-7; D unresolved. The V end lost 2 bases, the J end lost 6 bases, and 17 bases lay between the germline ends. CDR1 MGHDK and CDR2 SYGVNS come from the germline V gene. This CDR3 is built from 15 residues. The DNA for the CDR3 is TGTGCCAGCAGTGAACTCGCAGGTCCCTCCGCCGAGCAGTACTTC. Protein: CASSELAGPSAEQYF.

This rearrangement joins TRBV3-1 (or the pseudogene TRBV3-2) to TRBJ1-5; TRBD1 is a possible D gene (5 bases). Germline V CDR1 and CDR2: LGHDT, YNNKEL (reference sequence). The CDR3 consists of 17 residues. Trimming took off 0 bases at V and 0 bases at J, with 12 bases between the two ends. CDR3 residues: CASSQDMGGSSNQPQHF. The CDR3 coding sequence is TGTGCCAGCAGCCAAGATATGGGGGGGAGTAGCAATCAGCCCCAGCATTTT.

The CDR3: CASGQGAYGYTF. In DNA form, the CDR3 reads TGTGCCAGTGGACAGGGGGCGTATGGCTACACCTTC. The V and J genes are TRBV6-5 and TRBJ1-2; 11 nucleotides align to TRBD1. Germline lookup yields CDR1 MNHEY and CDR2 SVGAGI. J was trimmed by 5 bases and V by 9 bases; bases with no gene match: 2. CDR3 length: 12 amino acids.

The chain combines TRBV12-3 or TRBV12-4 with TRBJ1-5; a possible D gene is TRBD1 (6 bases). The CDR3 has 13 residues. V lost 7 bases and J 9 bases, leaving 16 bases between the germline ends. CDR3 residues: CASKGAGEAPQHF. The CDR3 DNA reads as TGTGCCAGCAAGGGCGCAGGGGAGGCGCCCCAGCATTTT.

The chain has TRBV4-2 and TRBJ2-2, with D unresolved. V was clipped by 0 bases and J by 3 bases, with 5 bases between them. The CDR3 totals 14 residues. From germline, CDR1 is LGHNA and CDR2 YNFKEQ. This chain's CDR3 is CASSQDHHTGELFF. The DNA of the CDR3 is TGTGCCAGCAGCCAAGATCACCACACCGGGGAGCTGTTTTTT.

J is TRBJ2-6 and V is TRBV5-1; D is ambiguous. With 4 bases removed from V and 6 bases from J, the gap between germline ends came to 11 bases. The CDR3 totals 14 residues. The germline V gene has CDR1 SGHRS and CDR2 YFSETQ. DNA of the CDR3: TGCGCCAGCAGCGTCCGGACCGAGGCCAACGTCCTGACTTTC. This translates into CASSVRTEANVLTF.

CDR3 in amino acids: CASSVVATRNSPLHF. CDR3 bases: TGTGCCAGCAGCGTAGTTGCGACCAGGAATTCACCCCTCCACTTT. J is TRBJ1-6 and V is TRBV9; D unclear. The V gene lost 0 bases and the J gene lost 7 bases, with 11 bases spanning the gap. Germline assignment: CDR1 SGDLS and CDR2 YYNGEE. CDR3 length: 15 amino acids.

The rearrangement uses TRBV6-5 and TRBJ1-1, with D unclear. The CDR3 is 15 residues long. Per the germline V gene, CDR1 is MNHEY and CDR2 is SVGAGI. Trimming removed 4 bases at V and 0 bases at J, with 12 bases between. In DNA, the CDR3 is TGTGCCAGCAGTTCGCCACAGATTATGAACACTGAAGCTTTCTTT. As protein: CASSSPQIMNTEAFF.